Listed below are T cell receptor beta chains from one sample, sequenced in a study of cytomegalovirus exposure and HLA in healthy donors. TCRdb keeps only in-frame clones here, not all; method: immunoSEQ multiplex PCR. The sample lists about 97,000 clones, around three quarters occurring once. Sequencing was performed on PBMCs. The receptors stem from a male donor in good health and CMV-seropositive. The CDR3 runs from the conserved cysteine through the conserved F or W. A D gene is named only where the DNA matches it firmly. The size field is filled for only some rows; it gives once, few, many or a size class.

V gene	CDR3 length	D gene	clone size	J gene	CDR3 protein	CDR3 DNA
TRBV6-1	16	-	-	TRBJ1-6	CASSELPLSYNSPLHF	TGTGCCAGCAGTGAATTACCACTCTCCTATAATTCACCCCTCCACTTT
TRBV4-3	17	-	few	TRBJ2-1	CASSQDPADSSYNEQFF	TGCGCCAGCAGCCAAGATCCTGCGGACAGCTCCTACAATGAGCAGTTCTTC
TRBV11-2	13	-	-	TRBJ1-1	CASSWGRNTEAFF	TGTGCCAGCAGTTGGGGCCGGAACACTGAAGCTTTCTTT
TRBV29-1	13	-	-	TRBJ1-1	CSVGEGRNTEAFF	TGCAGCGTTGGGGAGGGACGAAACACTGAAGCTTTCTTT
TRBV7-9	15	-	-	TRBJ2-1	CASAERDISYNEQFF	TGTGCCAGCGCTGAGCGGGACATCTCCTACAATGAGCAGTTCTTC
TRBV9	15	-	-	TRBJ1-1	CASSVGEGVGTEAFF	TGTGCCAGCAGCGTAGGAGAAGGGGTCGGCACTGAAGCTTTCTTT
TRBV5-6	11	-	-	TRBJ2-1	CASSVDTEQFF	TGTGCCAGCAGCGTGGACACTGAGCAGTTCTTC
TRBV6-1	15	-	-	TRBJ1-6	CASSEVSSYNSPLHF	TGTGCCAGCAGTGAAGTTTCCAGTTATAATTCACCCCTCCACTTT
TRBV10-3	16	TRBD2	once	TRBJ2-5	CATVGGLAGGQETQYF	TGTGCCACCGTTGGGGGACTAGCGGGGGGCCAAGAGACCCAGTACTTC
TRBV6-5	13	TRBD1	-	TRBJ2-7	CASTRSTGAEQYF	TGTGCCAGCACCCGATCGACAGGGGCCGAGCAGTACTTC
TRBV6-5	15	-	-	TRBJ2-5	CASSYNRSPIQTQYF	TGTGCCAGCAGTTATAACCGGTCGCCAATCCAGACCCAGTACTTC
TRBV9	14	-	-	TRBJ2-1	CASSLRMTNNEQFF	TGTGCCAGCAGCCTCCGGATGACTAACAATGAGCAGTTCTTC
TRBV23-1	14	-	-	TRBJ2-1	CASSQEDRGHEQFF	TGCGCCAGCAGTCAAGAGGACAGAGGACATGAGCAGTTCTTC
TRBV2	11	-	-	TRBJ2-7	CACHRAHEQYF	TGTGCCTGCCACAGGGCCCACGAGCAGTACTTC